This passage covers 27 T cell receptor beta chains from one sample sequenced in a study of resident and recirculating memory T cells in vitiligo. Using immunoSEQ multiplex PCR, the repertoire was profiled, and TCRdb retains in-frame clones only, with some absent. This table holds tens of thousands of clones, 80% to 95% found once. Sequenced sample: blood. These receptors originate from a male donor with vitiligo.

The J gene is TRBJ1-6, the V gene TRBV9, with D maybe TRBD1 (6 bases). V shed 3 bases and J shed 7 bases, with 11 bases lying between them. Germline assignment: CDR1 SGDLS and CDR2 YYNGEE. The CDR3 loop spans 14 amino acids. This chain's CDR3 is CASSAGTQNSPLHF. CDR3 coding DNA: TGTGCCAGCAGCGCGGGGACACAAAATTCACCCCTCCACTTT.

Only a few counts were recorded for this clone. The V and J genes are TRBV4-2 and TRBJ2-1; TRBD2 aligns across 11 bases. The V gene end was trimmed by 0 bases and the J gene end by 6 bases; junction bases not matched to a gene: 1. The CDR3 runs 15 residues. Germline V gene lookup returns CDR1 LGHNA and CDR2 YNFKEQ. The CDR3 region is CASSQDSGGANEQFF. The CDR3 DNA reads TGTGCCAGCAGCCAAGATAGCGGGGGGGCCAATGAGCAGTTCTTC.

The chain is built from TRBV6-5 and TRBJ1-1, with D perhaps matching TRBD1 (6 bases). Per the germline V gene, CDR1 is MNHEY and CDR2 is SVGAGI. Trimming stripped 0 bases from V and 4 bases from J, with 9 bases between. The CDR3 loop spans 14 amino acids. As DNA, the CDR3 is TGTGCCAGCAGTTACTCGTCAGGGGTCACTGAAGCTTTCTTT. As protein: CASSYSSGVTEAFF.

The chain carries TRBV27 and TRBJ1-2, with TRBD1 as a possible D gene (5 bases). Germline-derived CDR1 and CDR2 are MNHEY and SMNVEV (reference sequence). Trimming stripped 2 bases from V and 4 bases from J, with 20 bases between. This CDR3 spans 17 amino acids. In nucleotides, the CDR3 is TGTGCCAGCAGTTTAAGGGCAGGGCGACACGAGTTCTATGGCTACACCTTC. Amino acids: CASSLRAGRHEFYGYTF.

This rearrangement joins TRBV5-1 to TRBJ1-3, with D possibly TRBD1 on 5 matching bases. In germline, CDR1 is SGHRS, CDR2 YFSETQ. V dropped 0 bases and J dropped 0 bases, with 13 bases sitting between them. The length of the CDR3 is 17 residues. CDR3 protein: CASSLGGRPDSGNTIYF. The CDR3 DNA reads TGCGCCAGCAGCTTGGGGGGCAGACCAGACTCTGGAAACACCATATATTTT. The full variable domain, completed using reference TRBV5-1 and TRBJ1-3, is KAGVTQTPRYLIKTRGQQVTLSCSPISGHRSVSWYQQTPGQGLQFLFEYFSETQRNKGNFPGRFSGRQFSNSRSEMNVSTLELGDSALYLCASSLGGRPDSGNTIYFGEGSWLTVV.

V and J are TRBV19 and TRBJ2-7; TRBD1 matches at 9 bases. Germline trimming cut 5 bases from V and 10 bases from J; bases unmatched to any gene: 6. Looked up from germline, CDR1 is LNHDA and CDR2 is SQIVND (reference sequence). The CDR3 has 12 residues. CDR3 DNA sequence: TGTGCCAGTAGTCCGGGACAGGGAGGACAGTACTTC. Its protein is CASSPGQGGQYF.

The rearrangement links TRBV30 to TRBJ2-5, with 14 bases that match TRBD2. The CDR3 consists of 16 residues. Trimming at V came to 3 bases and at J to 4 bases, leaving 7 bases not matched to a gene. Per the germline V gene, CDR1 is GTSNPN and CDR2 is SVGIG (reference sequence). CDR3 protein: CAWSLTSGGAGETQYF. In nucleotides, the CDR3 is TGTGCCTGGAGCCTGACTAGCGGGGGGGCCGGAGAGACCCAGTACTTC.

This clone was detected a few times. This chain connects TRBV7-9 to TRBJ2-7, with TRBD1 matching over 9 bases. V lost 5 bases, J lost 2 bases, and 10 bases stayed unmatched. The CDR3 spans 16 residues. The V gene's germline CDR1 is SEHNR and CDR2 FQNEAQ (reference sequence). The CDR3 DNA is TGTGCCAGCAGCCCAAGCCGGGACAGGGCCACCTACGAGCAGTACTTC. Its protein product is CASSPSRDRATYEQYF.

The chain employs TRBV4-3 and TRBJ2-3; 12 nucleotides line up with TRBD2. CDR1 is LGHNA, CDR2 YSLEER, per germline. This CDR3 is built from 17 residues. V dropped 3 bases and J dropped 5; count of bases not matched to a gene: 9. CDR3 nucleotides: TGCGCCAGCAGCCAGGGATCTAGCGGGGGGGCTGTAGATACGCAGTATTTT. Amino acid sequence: CASSQGSSGGAVDTQYF.

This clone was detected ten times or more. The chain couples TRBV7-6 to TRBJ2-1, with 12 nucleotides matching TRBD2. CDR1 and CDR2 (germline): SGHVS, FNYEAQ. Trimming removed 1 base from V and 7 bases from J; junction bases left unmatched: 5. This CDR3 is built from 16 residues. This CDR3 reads CASSLGSSGGGNEQFF. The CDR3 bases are TGTGCCAGCAGCTTAGGCTCTAGCGGGGGGGGTAATGAGCAGTTCTTC.

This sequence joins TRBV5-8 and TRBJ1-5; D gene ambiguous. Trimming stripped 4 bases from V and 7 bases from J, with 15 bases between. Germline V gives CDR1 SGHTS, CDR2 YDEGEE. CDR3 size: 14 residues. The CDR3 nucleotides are TGTGCCAGCAGCCCGCGACTCAGTCGCCAGCCCCAGCATTTT. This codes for CASSPRLSRQPQHF.

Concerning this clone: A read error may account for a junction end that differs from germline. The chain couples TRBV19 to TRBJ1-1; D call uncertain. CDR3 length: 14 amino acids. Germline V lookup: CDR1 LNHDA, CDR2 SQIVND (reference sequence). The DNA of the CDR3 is TGTGCCAGTAGTATCCAAGGAGACCGCGGGGTGTCGGCTTTT. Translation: CASSIQGDRGVSAF.

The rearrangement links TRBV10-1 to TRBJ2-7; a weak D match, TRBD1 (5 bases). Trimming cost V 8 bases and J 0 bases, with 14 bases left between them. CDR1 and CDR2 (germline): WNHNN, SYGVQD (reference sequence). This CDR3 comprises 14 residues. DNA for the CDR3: TGCGCCAGCCCGGACATAAGGAGCTCCTACGAGCAGTACTTC. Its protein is CASPDIRSSYEQYF.

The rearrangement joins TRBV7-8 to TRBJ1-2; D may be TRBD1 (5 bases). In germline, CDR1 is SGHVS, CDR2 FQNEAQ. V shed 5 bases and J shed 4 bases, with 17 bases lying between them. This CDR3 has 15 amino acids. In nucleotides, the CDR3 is TGTGCCAGCAGCGTAACAGGACCGGCCTCCTATGGCTACACCTTC. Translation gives CASSVTGPASYGYTF.

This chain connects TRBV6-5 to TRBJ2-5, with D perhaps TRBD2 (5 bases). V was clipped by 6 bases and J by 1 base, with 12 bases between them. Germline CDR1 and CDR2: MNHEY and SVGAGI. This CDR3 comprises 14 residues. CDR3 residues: CASRSGSFQETQYF. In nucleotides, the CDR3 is TGTGCCAGCAGGTCGGGATCCTTCCAAGAGACCCAGTACTTC.

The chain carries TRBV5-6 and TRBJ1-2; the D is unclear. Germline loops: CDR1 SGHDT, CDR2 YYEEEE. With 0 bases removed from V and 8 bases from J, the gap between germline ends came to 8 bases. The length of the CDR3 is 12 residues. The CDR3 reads CASSLVPGGYTF. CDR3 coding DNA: TGTGCCAGCAGCTTGGTTCCAGGCGGCTACACCTTC.

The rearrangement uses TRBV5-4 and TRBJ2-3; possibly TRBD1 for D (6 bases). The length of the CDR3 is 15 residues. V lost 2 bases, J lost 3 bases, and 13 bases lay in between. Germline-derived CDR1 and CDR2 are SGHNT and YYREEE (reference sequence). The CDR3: CASSLKNRETDTQYF. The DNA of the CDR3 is TGTGCCAGCAGCTTAAAAAACAGGGAGACAGATACGCAGTATTTT.

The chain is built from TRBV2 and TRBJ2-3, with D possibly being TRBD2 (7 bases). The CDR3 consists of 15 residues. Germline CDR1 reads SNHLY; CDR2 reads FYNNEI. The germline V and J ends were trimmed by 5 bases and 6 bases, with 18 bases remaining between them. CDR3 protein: CASSYPSGGGDTQYF. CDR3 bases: TGTGCCAGCAGTTATCCTAGTGGGGGGGGCGATACGCAGTATTTT.

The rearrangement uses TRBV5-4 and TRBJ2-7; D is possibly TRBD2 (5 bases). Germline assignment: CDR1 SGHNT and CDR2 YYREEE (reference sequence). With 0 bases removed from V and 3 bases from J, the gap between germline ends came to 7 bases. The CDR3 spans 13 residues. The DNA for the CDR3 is TGTGCCAGCAGCTTGGGGAGGAGCTACGAGCAGTACTTC. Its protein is CASSLGRSYEQYF.

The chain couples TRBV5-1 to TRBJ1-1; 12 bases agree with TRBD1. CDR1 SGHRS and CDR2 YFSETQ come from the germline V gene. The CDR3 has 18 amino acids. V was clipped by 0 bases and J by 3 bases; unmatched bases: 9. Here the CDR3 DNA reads TGCGCCAGCAGCTTGGCCTTGTGGGACAGGGGGCGCGACACTGAAGCTTTCTTT. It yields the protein CASSLALWDRGRDTEAFF.

The CDR3 is CASSAPLGGNSPLHF. The DNA for the CDR3 is TGTGCCAGCAGCGCGCCCCTTGGCGGCAATTCACCCCTCCACTTT. The chain uses TRBV5-6 and TRBJ1-6, with unresolved D. V gave up 4 bases and J gave up 7 bases, with 15 bases separating them. The CDR3 has 15 residues. Germline V gene data show CDR1 as SGHDT and CDR2 as YYEEEE.

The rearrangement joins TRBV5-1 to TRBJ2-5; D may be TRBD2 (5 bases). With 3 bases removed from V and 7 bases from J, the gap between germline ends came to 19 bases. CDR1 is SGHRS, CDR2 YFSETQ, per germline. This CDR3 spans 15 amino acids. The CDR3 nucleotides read TGCGCCAGCAGCTCCGACCCAGGCGGGTCAGGGACCCAGTACTTC. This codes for CASSSDPGGSGTQYF.

This chain's CDR3 is CASSPLVFTETQYF. CDR3 nucleotides: TGTGCCAGCAGCCCACTAGTATTTACAGAGACCCAGTACTTC. The V call is TRBV7-2, the J call TRBJ2-5; possibly TRBD2 for D (5 bases). The length of the CDR3 is 14 residues. CDR1 is SGHTA, CDR2 FQGNSA, per germline. Trimming pared 5 bases from V and 4 bases from J, leaving 14 bases between.

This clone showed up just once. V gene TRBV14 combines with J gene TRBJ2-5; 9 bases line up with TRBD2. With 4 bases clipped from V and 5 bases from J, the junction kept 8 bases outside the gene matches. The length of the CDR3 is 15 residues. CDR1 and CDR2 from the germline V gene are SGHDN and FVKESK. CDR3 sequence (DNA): TGTGCCAGCAGCCTTGGGCGGGGGGGCCCTGAGACCCAGTACTTC. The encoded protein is CASSLGRGGPETQYF.

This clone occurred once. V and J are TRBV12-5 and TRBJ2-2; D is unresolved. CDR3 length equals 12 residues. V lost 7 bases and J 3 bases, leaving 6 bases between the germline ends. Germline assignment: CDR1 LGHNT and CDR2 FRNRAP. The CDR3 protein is CASASDTGELFF. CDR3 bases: TGTGCTAGTGCCTCTGACACCGGGGAGCTGTTTTTT.

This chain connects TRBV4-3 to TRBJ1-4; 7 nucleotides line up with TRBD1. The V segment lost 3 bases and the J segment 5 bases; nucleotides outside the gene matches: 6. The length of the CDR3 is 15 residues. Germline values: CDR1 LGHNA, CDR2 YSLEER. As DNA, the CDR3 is TGCGCCAGCAGCCATCCCAAACAGGGGAATGAAAAACTGTTTTTT. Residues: CASSHPKQGNEKLFF.

CDR3 DNA: TGTGCCAGCAGTGAAATGGGACAGGGGCATGGCTACACCTTC. This encodes CASSEMGQGHGYTF. The chain is built from TRBV2 and TRBJ1-2; 10 bases agree with TRBD1. Trimming cost V 2 bases and J 6 bases; bases outside gene matches: 3. Looked up from germline, CDR1 is SNHLY and CDR2 is FYNNEI. The CDR3 covers 14 residues.